This record covers a single TCR beta chain. Its antigen is as yet unknown. Trimming removed 4 bases at V and 4 bases at J, with 14 bases between. CDR1 is LGHDT and CDR2 is YNNKEL in the germline V gene (reference sequence). The CDR3 contains 15 residues. The sample is drawn from a study of T cell responses to AZD1222 COVID-19 vaccine. General study results and limits: Of the AZD1222 recipients, only 5 or 6 were seropositive at baseline. Among vaccine-associated CD4 TCRs, coverage spanned spike, with dominance at 160-218 and 743-854. It should be noted that donors were predominantly white British and more often female, and clonal diversity was possibly underestimated.

TCRdb's copy holds only in-frame clones and misses some; the assay was immunoSEQ multiplex PCR. The sample has some 150,000 clones, approximately 89% seen once. This specimen consisted of peripheral blood, obtained on day 0 of AZD1222 vaccination. This receptor was identified in an adult in good health. The J gene is TRBJ2-1, the V gene TRBV3-1 (or the pseudogene TRBV3-2), with D perhaps being TRBD1 or TRBD2 (5 bases each). The CDR3 spells CASSPRDGYYNEQFF. The CDR3 DNA sequence: TGTGCCAGCAGCCCTCGGGACGGATATTACAATGAGCAGTTCTTC.